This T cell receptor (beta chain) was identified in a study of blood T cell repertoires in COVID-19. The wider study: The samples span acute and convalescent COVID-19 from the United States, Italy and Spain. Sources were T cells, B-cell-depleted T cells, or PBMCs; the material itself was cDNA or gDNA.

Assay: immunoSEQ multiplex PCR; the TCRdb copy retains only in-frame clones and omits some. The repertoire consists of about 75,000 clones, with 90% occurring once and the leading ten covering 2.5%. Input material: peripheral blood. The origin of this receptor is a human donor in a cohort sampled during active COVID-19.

CDR3 protein: CASSPGQDTEAFF. For the CDR3, the DNA is TGTGCCAGCTCACCGGGACAGGACACTGAAGCTTTCTTT. This chain uses TRBV18 with TRBJ1-1, with 8 bases that match TRBD1. Looked up from germline, CDR1 is KGHSH and CDR2 is LQKENI. V lost 3 bases and J lost 3; bases outside the gene matches: 0. This CDR3 is built from 13 residues. Complete variable domain (other parts from reference TRBV18 and TRBJ1-1): NAGVMQNPRHLVRRRGQEARLRCSPMKGHSHVYWYRQLPEEGLKFMVYLQKENIIDESGMPKERFSAEFPKEGPSILRIQQVVRGDSAAYFCASSPGQDTEAFFGQGTRLTVV.